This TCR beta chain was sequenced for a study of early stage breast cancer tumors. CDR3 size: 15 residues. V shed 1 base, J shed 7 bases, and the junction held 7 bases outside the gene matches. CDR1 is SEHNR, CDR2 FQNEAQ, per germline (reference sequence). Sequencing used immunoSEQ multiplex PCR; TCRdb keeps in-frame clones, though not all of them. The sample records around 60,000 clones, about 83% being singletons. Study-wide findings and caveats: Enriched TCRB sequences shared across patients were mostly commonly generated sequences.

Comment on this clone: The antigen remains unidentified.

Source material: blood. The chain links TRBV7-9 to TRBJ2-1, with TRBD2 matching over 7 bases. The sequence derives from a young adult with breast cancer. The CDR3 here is CASSLEAGEGNEQFF. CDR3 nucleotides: TGTGCCAGCAGCTTAGAGGCGGGAGAGGGGAATGAGCAGTTCTTC.